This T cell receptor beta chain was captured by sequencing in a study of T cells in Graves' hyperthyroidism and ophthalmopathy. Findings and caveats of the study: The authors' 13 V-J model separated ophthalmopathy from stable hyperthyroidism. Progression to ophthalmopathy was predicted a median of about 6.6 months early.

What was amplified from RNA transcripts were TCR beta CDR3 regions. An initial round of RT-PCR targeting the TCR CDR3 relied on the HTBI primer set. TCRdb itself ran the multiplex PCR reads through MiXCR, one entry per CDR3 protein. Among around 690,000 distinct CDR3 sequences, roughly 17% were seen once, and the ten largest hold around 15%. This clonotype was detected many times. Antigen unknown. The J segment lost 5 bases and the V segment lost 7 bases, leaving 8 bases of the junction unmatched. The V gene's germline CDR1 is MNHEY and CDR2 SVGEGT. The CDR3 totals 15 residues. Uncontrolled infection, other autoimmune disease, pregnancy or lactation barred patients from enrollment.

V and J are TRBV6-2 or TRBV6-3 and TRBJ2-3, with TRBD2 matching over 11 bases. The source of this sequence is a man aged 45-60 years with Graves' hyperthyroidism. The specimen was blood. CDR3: CASKGTSGRGDTQYF. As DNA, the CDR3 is TGTGCCAGCAAAGGGACTAGCGGACGAGGAGATACGCAGTATTTT.